This entry lists 24 T cell receptor beta chains sequenced from one sample in a study of blood T cell repertoires in COVID-19. The table came from immunoSEQ multiplex PCR; TCRdb's copy has only in-frame clones and leaves some out. The sample yields approximately 150,000 clones, over 85% seen once. The sample consisted of peripheral blood. Every receptor here comes from a woman aged 60 to 75 with COVID-19, enrolled during active disease.

This chain uses TRBV19 with TRBJ1-3; D is uncertain. Looked up from germline, CDR1 is LNHDA and CDR2 is SQIVND (reference sequence). The CDR3 consists of 13 residues. Trimming cost V 4 bases and J 10 bases, with 14 bases left between them. CDR3 region: CASSTDWVKTIYF. CDR3 nucleotides: TGTGCCAGTAGTACCGACTGGGTCAAGACCATATATTTT.

This chain joins TRBV18 and TRBJ2-7; TRBD1 is a possible D gene (6 bases). CDR3 length: 14 residues. The V and J ends lost 6 bases and 0 bases respectively, with 12 bases between them. Germline V gives CDR1 KGHSH, CDR2 LQKENI. CDR3 nucleotides: TGTGCCAGCTCTCAGGACAGAAACTCCTACGAGCAGTACTTC. This codes for CASSQDRNSYEQYF.

The V call is TRBV4-3, the J call TRBJ2-7; D possibly corresponds to TRBD2 (6 bases). The CDR3 is made up of 14 amino acids. V was trimmed by 2 bases and J by 4 bases, leaving 12 bases between them. Germline V gene data show CDR1 as LGHNA and CDR2 as YSLEER. As DNA, the CDR3 is TGCGCCAGCAGCCAAAGACTAGGTTGGTACGAGCAGTACTTC. Amino acid sequence: CASSQRLGWYEQYF.

V gene TRBV6-2 or TRBV6-3 combines with J gene TRBJ2-4; TRBD2 agrees at 12 bases. The length of the CDR3 is 16 residues. V was pared by 5 bases and J by 2 bases, with 4 bases of the junction left unmatched. Germline values: CDR1 MNHEY, CDR2 SVGEGT. CDR3 nucleotides: TGTGCCAGCAGTGAGCTAGCGGGGGGGACCAAAAACATTCAGTACTTC. It yields the protein CASSELAGGTKNIQYF.

The CDR3 coding sequence is TGTGCCAGCAGCTTAAGGGGCAGGGGGCTGGGCACTGAAGCTTTCTTT. Its protein is CASSLRGRGLGTEAFF. V and J are TRBV7-3 and TRBJ1-1; 8 nucleotides agree with TRBD1. This CDR3 region has 16 residues. CDR1 is SGHTA, CDR2 FQGTGA, per germline. Trimming removed 1 base from V and 4 bases from J; junction bases left unmatched: 8. The full variable domain, its missing parts supplied by reference TRBV7-3 and TRBJ1-1, is GAGVSQTPSNKVTEKGKYVELRCDPISGHTALYWYRQSLGQGPEFLIYFQGTGAADDSGLPNDRFFAVRPEGSVSTLKIQRTERGDSAVYLCASSLRGRGLGTEAFFGQGTRLTVV.

The chain employs TRBV11-3 and TRBJ1-1, with unresolved D. The germline V gene has CDR1 SGHNT and CDR2 YENEEA. The CDR3 covers 11 residues. Trimming took 8 bases from V and 3 from J, leaving 7 bases between them. As DNA, the CDR3 is TGTGCCAGCCCGAGGGACACTGAAGCTTTCTTT. Translating it yields CASPRDTEAFF. The whole variable domain, remainder taken from reference TRBV11-3 and TRBJ1-1, is EAGVVQSPRYKIIEKKQPVAFWCNPISGHNTLYWYLQNLGQGPELLIRYENEEAVDDSQLPKDRFSAERLKGVDSTLKIQPAELGDSAVYLCASPRDTEAFFGQGTRLTVV.

V gene TRBV30 combines with J gene TRBJ2-7; TRBD1 is a possible D gene (6 bases). The V end was cut by 5 bases, the J end by 4 bases, with 18 bases between. There are 14 residues in the CDR3. Germline CDR1 reads GTSNPN; CDR2 reads SVGIG (reference sequence). The DNA for the CDR3 is TGTGCCTGGCAAGGATTATCGAGGGGGTACGAGCAGTACTTC. This sequence encodes CAWQGLSRGYEQYF.

V and J are TRBV18 and TRBJ1-1, with D perhaps TRBD1 (6 bases). This CDR3 has 14 residues. V dropped 6 bases and J dropped 6 bases, with 17 bases sitting between them. Per germline, CDR1 KGHSH and CDR2 LQKENI. The CDR3 coding sequence is TGTGCCAGCTCCCCTGGTTTTAGGGGGTCTGAAGCTTTCTTT. It is translated as CASSPGFRGSEAFF.

This rearrangement joins TRBV4-3 to TRBJ1-6, with D perhaps TRBD1 (5 bases). From germline, CDR1 is LGHNA and CDR2 YSLEER. V gave up 0 bases and J gave up 5 bases, with 8 bases separating them. This CDR3 is 15 amino acids long. The CDR3 coding sequence is TGCGCCAGCAGCCAAGATGGAGGGGATAATTCACCCCTCCACTTT. It encodes CASSQDGGDNSPLHF.

J is TRBJ1-1 and V is TRBV3-1 (or the pseudogene TRBV3-2), with D uncertain. CDR1 is LGHDT, CDR2 YNNKEL, per germline (reference sequence). The CDR3 is made up of 13 amino acids. V was shortened by 7 bases and J by 1 base, with 10 bases between the two germline ends. CDR3: CASKARSNTEAFF. CDR3 sequence (DNA): TGTGCCAGCAAGGCCAGGTCGAACACTGAAGCTTTCTTT.

This rearrangement joins TRBV6-5 to TRBJ2-7; the D gene is possibly TRBD1 (5 bases). Germline V gene data show CDR1 as MNHEY and CDR2 as SVGAGI. This CDR3 comprises 13 residues. V was pared by 2 bases and J by 2 bases, with 7 bases between. The CDR3 reads CASSYDRTYEQYF. CDR3 nucleotides: TGTGCCAGCAGTTACGACAGAACCTACGAGCAGTACTTC.

The rearrangement joins TRBV14 to TRBJ1-1; D remains unclear. The V end lost 1 base, the J end lost 6 bases, and 9 bases lay between the germline ends. Germline loops: CDR1 SGHDN, CDR2 FVKESK. CDR3 length equals 13 residues. The CDR3 DNA reads TGTGCCAGCAGCCAAGTGGGCTCGGCTGAAGCTTTCTTT. Translated: CASSQVGSAEAFF.

CDR3 DNA: TGTGCCAGCAGCCAGACTAGCTCCTACGAGCAGTACTTC. Protein product: CASSQTSSYEQYF. The genes are TRBV12-3 or TRBV12-4 and TRBJ2-7; a weak D match, TRBD2 (6 bases). The CDR3 is 13 amino acids. V lost 6 bases to trimming and J lost 0 bases, with 9 bases between them.

V gene TRBV30 combines with J gene TRBJ1-2, with 7 nucleotides matching TRBD1. Trimming at V came to 5 bases and at J to 7 bases, leaving 10 bases not matched to a gene. There are 13 residues in the CDR3. Germline-derived CDR1 and CDR2 are GTSNPN and SVGIG (reference sequence). CDR3 loop: CAWGTGAGSGYTF. CDR3 nucleotides: TGTGCCTGGGGAACAGGGGCAGGGTCTGGCTACACCTTC.

This clone was seen once. This rearrangement joins TRBV15 to TRBJ1-2, with 10 bases matching TRBD1. Germline V gene lookup returns CDR1 LNHNV and CDR2 YYDKDF (reference sequence). With V trimmed by 8 bases and J by 6 bases, 9 bases remained unmatched. This CDR3 has 14 amino acids. The CDR3 DNA is TGTGCCACCTTCAAGACAGGGGGCAGGGATGGCTACACCTTC. This translates into CATFKTGGRDGYTF. The whole variable domain, filled in from reference TRBV15 and TRBJ1-2, reads DAMVIQNPRYQVTQFGKPVTLSCSQTLNHNVMYWYQQKSSQAPKLLFHYYDKDFNNEADTPDNFQSRRPNTSFCFLDIRSPGLGDTAMYLCATFKTGGRDGYTFGSGTRLTVV.

J is TRBJ2-7 and V is TRBV6-5; D gene unclear. V lost 3 bases to trimming and J lost 0 bases, with 12 bases between them. The CDR3 totals 15 residues. CDR1 is MNHEY and CDR2 is SVGAGI in the germline V gene. CDR3 bases: TGTGCCAGCAGTTATGGGCCAGGCGTCTCCTACGAGCAGTACTTC. Its translation: CASSYGPGVSYEQYF.

The rearrangement uses TRBV25-1 and TRBJ1-4; no firm D call. Trimming removed 1 base at V and 7 bases at J, with 16 bases between. The CDR3 length is 16 residues. Germline-derived CDR1 and CDR2 are MGHDK and SYGVNS. The CDR3 region is CASSESQQKMSEKLFF. CDR3 nucleotides: TGTGCCAGCAGTGAATCCCAACAGAAGATGAGTGAAAAACTGTTTTTT.

V is TRBV2 and J is TRBJ1-5; a possible D gene is TRBD1 (5 bases). This CDR3 comprises 15 residues. V lost 2 bases and J lost 3, with 11 bases in between. Germline V CDR1 and CDR2: SNHLY, FYNNEI. The CDR3: CASSEPGFLNQPQHF. The CDR3 DNA reads TGTGCCAGCAGTGAACCAGGGTTCCTCAATCAGCCCCAGCATTTT.

The chain has TRBV18 and TRBJ1-1; D unresolved. The CDR3 has 14 amino acids. Trimming took 6 bases from V and 4 from J, leaving 15 bases between them. Germline V gene sequence: CDR1 KGHSH, CDR2 LQKENI. This CDR3 is CASSPAQTGTEAFF. The CDR3 coding sequence is TGTGCCAGCTCCCCGGCCCAGACGGGCACTGAAGCTTTCTTT.

This chain connects TRBV12-5 to TRBJ1-1; D is unresolved. The CDR3 totals 14 residues. The germline CDR1 and CDR2 sequences are LGHNT and FRNRAP. Trimming took 4 bases from V and 0 from J, leaving 9 bases between them. CDR3 in amino acids: CASGSRAVNTEAFF. CDR3 nucleotides: TGTGCTAGTGGTTCGCGCGCGGTGAACACTGAAGCTTTCTTT.

The chain recombines TRBV6-1 with TRBJ1-3; maybe TRBD1 (5 bases). Trimming removed 4 bases from V and 0 bases from J, with 13 bases in between. The CDR3 runs to 16 residues. CDR1 is MNHNS, CDR2 SASEGT, per germline. This CDR3 is CASSAIQALSGNTIYF. DNA for the CDR3: TGTGCCAGCAGTGCCATACAGGCACTCTCTGGAAACACCATATATTTT.

The rearrangement links TRBV5-5 to TRBJ1-1, with D possibly TRBD1 on 6 matching bases. The CDR3 totals 15 residues. The V end was cut by 2 bases, the J end by 1 base, with 12 bases between. Germline lookup yields CDR1 SGHKS and CDR2 YYEKEE (reference sequence). The CDR3 region is CASSFVQGRNTEAFF. The CDR3 nucleotides are TGTGCCAGCAGCTTTGTTCAGGGGCGGAACACTGAAGCTTTCTTT.

This rearrangement joins TRBV5-1 to TRBJ1-6; no firm D call. The CDR3 length is 13 residues. Trimming left V 3 bases short and J 13 bases short, with 14 bases between. Germline-derived CDR1 and CDR2 are SGHRS and YFSETQ. The CDR3 protein is CASSSLGVTPLHF. The CDR3 DNA reads as TGCGCCAGCAGCTCACTCGGGGTTACGCCCCTCCACTTT. The whole variable domain, filled in from reference TRBV5-1 and TRBJ1-6, reads KAGVTQTPRYLIKTRGQQVTLSCSPISGHRSVSWYQQTPGQGLQFLFEYFSETQRNKGNFPGRFSGRQFSNSRSEMNVSTLELGDSALYLCASSSLGVTPLHFGNGTRLTVT.

The chain joins TRBV30 to TRBJ1-2; 8 bases map to TRBD1. Germline trimming cut 4 bases from V and 6 bases from J; bases unmatched to any gene: 7. Germline loops: CDR1 GTSNPN, CDR2 SVGIG (reference sequence). CDR3 length: 13 amino acids. For the CDR3, the DNA is TGTGCCTGGACAGGGGGCGATAGGCATGGCTACACCTTC. Amino acid sequence: CAWTGGDRHGYTF. The complete variable domain, with remaining parts taken from reference TRBV30 and TRBJ1-2, reads SQTIHQWPATLVQPVGSPLSLECTVEGTSNPNLYWYRQAAGRGLQLLFYSVGIGQISSEVPQNLSASRPQDRQFILSSKKLLLSDSGFYLCAWTGGDRHGYTFGSGTRLTVV.